This T cell receptor (beta chain) is from a study of regulatory T cells in long-lasting Graves disease. As for time point: newly diagnosed GD, antithyroid drugs for less than 3 months. RNA from PBMCs was the source of the TCR library. The CDR3 consists of 15 residues. The germline V gene encodes CDR1 MDHEN and CDR2 SYDVKM. Trimming stripped 6 bases from V and 1 base from J, with 14 bases between. Assembly of TCR beta libraries relied on iRepertoire HTBI primers together with Arm-PCR of CDR3 regions. TCRdb independently ran MiXCR on the multiplex PCR reads; one entry per CDR3 protein. The top ten clones hold about 8.3% of a sample with 400,000 to 500,000 distinct CDR3 sequences, 15% of them seen once. This clonotype was counted at least ten times. Another study also made use of these data, one on T cells in Graves' hyperthyroidism and ophthalmopathy. That paper adds: In patients aged 18 to 65, hyperthyroidism was newly diagnosed, with duration under 2 months.

The J gene is TRBJ2-3, the V gene TRBV28; D gene ambiguous. The specimen was peripheral blood mononuclear cells (PBMCs), collected at new diagnosis, from a patient treated with antithyroid drugs. This clonotype was sampled from a woman in her thirties or forties with Graves disease. CDR3 nucleotides: TGTGCCAGCAGCCTACCCCAGTCGGGCACAGATACGCAGTATTTT. Protein sequence: CASSLPQSGTDTQYF.